This T cell receptor beta chain is drawn from a study of STAT5B mutations in CD4+ large granular lymphocyte leukemia. Study-wide results and limits: Patient CD4-sorted repertoires stayed more clonal than healthy ones after leukemic-clone removal. 8/27 top patient clones versus 2/35 control clones were TRBV06-family.

For this clone: Its specificity is not known.

Germline CDR1 is SGHNT and CDR2 is YYREEE (reference sequence). Trimming took 0 bases from V and 4 from J, leaving 4 bases between them. CDR3 size: 12 residues. Control samples were healthy donors' buffy coats. In the authors' methods: The detection floor for productive clonotype frequency was 2.59 x 10-5. Produced via immunoSEQ multiplex PCR; TCRdb's table is partial and in-frame only. The V and J calls and the clone size are those of that table, but D and trimming were determined from the DNA. The sample carries about 30,000 clones, under 80% recorded once. The source of this sequence is a human donor in good health. V and J are TRBV5-4 and TRBJ2-5, with D hard to call. Sequenced material: CD4+ T cells from blood buffy coats. The CDR3 spells CASSLDRETQYF. CDR3 DNA: TGTGCCAGCAGCTTGGATAGAGAGACCCAGTACTTC.